This T cell receptor (beta chain) was profiled in a study of Graves' ophthalmopathy and Graves' hyperthyroidism. Germline V gives CDR1 MRHNA, CDR2 SNTAGT. This CDR3 comprises 15 residues. This clonotype was observed a few times. The junction differs from germline at one of its ends, possibly a read error. The study amplified TCR beta CDR3 regions using RNA transcripts. HTBI primers were employed in first-round RT-PCR, then a second-round multiplex PCR followed. TCRdb analysed the multiplex PCR reads with MiXCR anew, one entry per CDR3 protein. The sample yields 45,000 to 60,000 distinct CDR3 sequences, less than 55% seen once.

The sequenced material came from peripheral blood. The chain couples TRBV6-4 to TRBJ1-1; D perhaps matches TRBD1 (5 bases). This sequence originates from an adult woman with Graves' ophthalmopathy. As DNA, the CDR3 is TGTGCCAGCAAACAAGAGGCAGGGACGAACGCTGAAGCTTTCTTT. Encoded protein: CASKQEAGTNAEAFF.